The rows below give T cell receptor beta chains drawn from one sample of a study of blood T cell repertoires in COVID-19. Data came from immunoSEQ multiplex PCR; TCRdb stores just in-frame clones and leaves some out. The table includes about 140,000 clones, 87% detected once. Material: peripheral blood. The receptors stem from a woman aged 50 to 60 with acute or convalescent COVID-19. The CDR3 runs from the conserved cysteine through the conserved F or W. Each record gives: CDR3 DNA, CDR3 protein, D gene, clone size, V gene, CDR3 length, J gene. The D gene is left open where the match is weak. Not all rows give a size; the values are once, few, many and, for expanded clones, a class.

CDR3nt: TGTGCCAGCAGCCAAGATCCAGCGGGAGGGTACAATGAGCAGTTCTTC
CDR3aa: CASSQDPAGGYNEQFF
d_gene: TRBD2
abundance: -
v_gene: TRBV4-2
len: 16
j_gene: TRBJ2-1

CDR3nt: TGTGCCAGAAGCTTGTCGGACAGGGGCTTCATCTTC
CDR3aa: CARSLSDRGFIF
d_gene: TRBD1
abundance: -
v_gene: TRBV5-3
len: 12
j_gene: TRBJ2-1

CDR3nt: TGTGCCAGCAGCTTCGACGGGAGAAGAGGTGAAAAACTGTTTTTT
CDR3aa: CASSFDGRRGEKLFF
d_gene: -
abundance: -
v_gene: TRBV9
len: 15
j_gene: TRBJ1-4

CDR3nt: TGTGCCAGCAGCCCATTCCCGGGGGACCTACATACGCAGTATTTT
CDR3aa: CASSPFPGDLHTQYF
d_gene: -
abundance: -
v_gene: TRBV27
len: 15
j_gene: TRBJ2-3

CDR3nt: TGTGCCAGCAGCACTCCGGGGGATAGCACTGAAGCTTTCTTT
CDR3aa: CASSTPGDSTEAFF
d_gene: -
abundance: -
v_gene: TRBV6-5
len: 14
j_gene: TRBJ1-1

CDR3nt: TGTGCCAGCAGCCGGGATTCGGGGGAAAAACTGTTTTTT
CDR3aa: CASSRDSGEKLFF
d_gene: -
abundance: -
v_gene: TRBV6-5
len: 13
j_gene: TRBJ1-4

CDR3nt: TGTGCCAGCAGCTTAGATTTGGGGCTTGATGGCTACACCTTC
CDR3aa: CASSLDLGLDGYTF
d_gene: -
abundance: once
v_gene: TRBV11-2
len: 14
j_gene: TRBJ1-2

CDR3nt: TGCGCCAGCAGTAGCGGGAGGGCGTACGAGCAGTACTTC
CDR3aa: CASSSGRAYEQYF
d_gene: TRBD2
abundance: once
v_gene: TRBV10-1
len: 13
j_gene: TRBJ2-7

CDR3nt: TGTGCCAGCAGCTTCGGTAGCACCGGGGAGCTGTTTTTT
CDR3aa: CASSFGSTGELFF
d_gene: -
abundance: -
v_gene: TRBV5-6
len: 13
j_gene: TRBJ2-2

CDR3nt: TGTGCCAGCAGTCGATTACAAGGGGGTGCGACAGAGAAAGCTTTCTTT
CDR3aa: CASSRLQGGATEKAFF
d_gene: -
abundance: -
v_gene: TRBV3-1/TRBV3-2
len: 16
j_gene: TRBJ1-1

CDR3nt: TGTGCCAGTAGTATATTTCAGGGGCGACTGAACACTGAAGCTTTCTTT
CDR3aa: CASSIFQGRLNTEAFF
d_gene: -
abundance: -
v_gene: TRBV19
len: 16
j_gene: TRBJ1-1

CDR3nt: TGCGCCAGCAGCCTGGACAGGGGGCCCACAGATACGCAGTATTTT
CDR3aa: CASSLDRGPTDTQYF
d_gene: TRBD1
abundance: -
v_gene: TRBV5-1
len: 15
j_gene: TRBJ2-3

CDR3nt: TGTGCCAGTAGTATTGGCCCCCTAACAGGAGATGCTAACTATGGCTACACCTTC
CDR3aa: CASSIGPLTGDANYGYTF
d_gene: -
abundance: few
v_gene: TRBV19
len: 18
j_gene: TRBJ1-2

CDR3nt: TGCGCCAGCAGAGGGGCAGGGGAGAATTCACCCCTCCACTTT
CDR3aa: CASRGAGENSPLHF
d_gene: -
abundance: -
v_gene: TRBV10-1
len: 14
j_gene: TRBJ1-6

CDR3nt: TGCGCCAGCAGCCAAGAGCAAGCGGGGGGGCGACGAAGTGAGCAGTTCTTC
CDR3aa: CASSQEQAGGRRSEQFF
d_gene: TRBD2
abundance: -
v_gene: TRBV4-1
len: 17
j_gene: TRBJ2-1

CDR3nt: TGTGCCGGACAGGGGGCCACGTTTGTTAGTTCACCCCTCCACTTT
CDR3aa: CAGQGATFVSSPLHF
d_gene: TRBD1
abundance: -
v_gene: TRBV2
len: 15
j_gene: TRBJ1-6

CDR3nt: TGTGCCAGCAGTTACTCCGGGGGAACATATGGCTACACCTTC
CDR3aa: CASSYSGGTYGYTF
d_gene: -
abundance: -
v_gene: TRBV6-2/TRBV6-3
len: 14
j_gene: TRBJ1-2

CDR3nt: TGTGCCAGCACCGACAGATCCAGGGATGGCTACACCTTC
CDR3aa: CASTDRSRDGYTF
d_gene: -
abundance: -
v_gene: TRBV6-5
len: 13
j_gene: TRBJ1-2

CDR3nt: TGTGCCACCAGCAGAGCGAGACAGGGGGTTTACGAGCAGTACTTC
CDR3aa: CATSRARQGVYEQYF
d_gene: TRBD1
abundance: -
v_gene: TRBV15
len: 15
j_gene: TRBJ2-7

CDR3nt: TGTGCCAGTACCCCTGGGGGCAGGGCCGCGACCCAGTACTTC
CDR3aa: CASTPGGRAATQYF
d_gene: -
abundance: -
v_gene: TRBV19
len: 14
j_gene: TRBJ2-5

CDR3nt: TGTGCCAGTAGTATATGGTCCAGCGGGAGAGGTAATGAGCAGTTCTTC
CDR3aa: CASSIWSSGRGNEQFF
d_gene: TRBD2
abundance: -
v_gene: TRBV19
len: 16
j_gene: TRBJ2-1

CDR3nt: TGTGCCAGCAGTGTGGGGACAGGGGTCCCTTTGGGCGAGCAGTACTTC
CDR3aa: CASSVGTGVPLGEQYF
d_gene: TRBD1
abundance: -
v_gene: TRBV6-4
len: 16
j_gene: TRBJ2-7

CDR3nt: TGTGCCAGCAGCCCTCGGGGGGGCATTGGGTATGGCTACACCTTC
CDR3aa: CASSPRGGIGYGYTF
d_gene: -
abundance: -
v_gene: TRBV14
len: 15
j_gene: TRBJ1-2

CDR3nt: TGTGCCAGCAGCTCCACCCCTAGCGGGAATTACAATGAGCAGTTCTTC
CDR3aa: CASSSTPSGNYNEQFF
d_gene: TRBD2
abundance: -
v_gene: TRBV7-3
len: 16
j_gene: TRBJ2-1

CDR3nt: TGTGCCAGCAGCCAAGGGACTGGGAATCAGCCCCAGCATTTT
CDR3aa: CASSQGTGNQPQHF
d_gene: -
abundance: -
v_gene: TRBV4-2
len: 14
j_gene: TRBJ1-5

CDR3nt: TGCGCCAGCAGTGAGGGGACTAGCAGCATTCAGTACTTC
CDR3aa: CASSEGTSSIQYF
d_gene: TRBD2
abundance: -
v_gene: TRBV10-1
len: 13
j_gene: TRBJ2-4

CDR3nt: TGTGCCAGCAGCCCGACGTTTAGGGGCGGGGGAGTAACAGATACGCAGTATTTT
CDR3aa: CASSPTFRGGGVTDTQYF
d_gene: TRBD2
abundance: -
v_gene: TRBV3-1/TRBV3-2
len: 18
j_gene: TRBJ2-3

CDR3nt: TGCGCCAGCAGCAGGACTAGCGGGAGGCCGGGCGAGCAGTACTTC
CDR3aa: CASSRTSGRPGEQYF
d_gene: TRBD2
abundance: -
v_gene: TRBV5-1
len: 15
j_gene: TRBJ2-7

CDR3nt: TGTGCCAGCTCACCAACGGGGTTTGAGCAGTTCTTC
CDR3aa: CASSPTGFEQFF
d_gene: -
abundance: -
v_gene: TRBV18
len: 12
j_gene: TRBJ2-1

CDR3nt: TGTGCCAGTAGTGAGGACAGGGCGCAGCCCCAGCATTTT
CDR3aa: CASSEDRAQPQHF
d_gene: TRBD1
abundance: -
v_gene: TRBV19
len: 13
j_gene: TRBJ1-5

CDR3nt: TGTGCCAGTAGGGGAACAGGGGATGAGGGCTACACCTTC
CDR3aa: CASRGTGDEGYTF
d_gene: TRBD1
abundance: -
v_gene: TRBV19
len: 13
j_gene: TRBJ1-2

CDR3nt: TGTGCCAGCGAGGGGACAGGCAATGAGCAGTTCTTC
CDR3aa: CASEGTGNEQFF
d_gene: TRBD1
abundance: once
v_gene: TRBV12-3/TRBV12-4
len: 12
j_gene: TRBJ2-1

CDR3nt: TGTGCCATCAGTGAAGGGGACAATTCCGGTGAAGCTTTCTTT
CDR3aa: CAISEGDNSGEAFF
d_gene: -
abundance: -
v_gene: TRBV10-3
len: 14
j_gene: TRBJ1-1

CDR3nt: TGTGCCACCTCGCAGGGTAACTATGGCTACACCTTC
CDR3aa: CATSQGNYGYTF
d_gene: -
abundance: -
v_gene: TRBV24-1
len: 12
j_gene: TRBJ1-2

CDR3nt: TGTGCCAGCAGCGGATCTGGGACAGGACAGCCCCAGCATTTT
CDR3aa: CASSGSGTGQPQHF
d_gene: TRBD1
abundance: -
v_gene: TRBV7-8
len: 14
j_gene: TRBJ1-5

CDR3nt: TGTGCCAGCAGCTTAGGGGAGGGGGTGCGAATAACGGGCTACACCTTC
CDR3aa: CASSLGEGVRITGYTF
d_gene: -
abundance: -
v_gene: TRBV7-9
len: 16
j_gene: TRBJ1-2